This T cell receptor (beta chain) appears in the sequencing data of a study of cytomegalovirus exposure and HLA in healthy donors. The study, taken as a whole, reports: Rare TCR sequences dominated, though some public TCRs recurred in many donors. In an earlier analysis, productive rearrangement rates for most beta V segments clustered near 87% or 30%. A cluster of highly shared sequence variants was likely a sequencing artifact.

PCR primers comprised 60 Vbeta and 13 Jbeta primers. Original handling: Approximately 79 million unique TCR beta chains, 9.5 million to 11 million of them shared, were counted by a later analysis. The data were produced by immunoSEQ multiplex PCR, yet TCRdb's version contains in-frame clones alone and is incomplete. From that table come the V and J calls and clone size; the DNA was used to work out D and trimming. The sample lists some 200,000 clones, approximately 88% occurring once. About this clone: Its antigen is not identified.

Germline CDR1 and CDR2: LNHNV and YYDKDF (reference sequence). The CDR3 spans 16 residues. J lost 3 bases, V lost 4 bases, and 7 bases had no gene match. The rearrangement joins TRBV15 to TRBJ2-1, with 9 bases matching TRBD2. Material for sequencing was PBMCs. This receptor was obtained from a boy between 2 and 10 years old in good health and CMV-seronegative. This CDR3 is CATSMVGLANYNEQFF. CDR3 nucleotide sequence: TGTGCCACCAGCATGGTTGGACTAGCGAACTACAATGAGCAGTTCTTC. Supplemented by reference TRBV15 and TRBJ2-1, the full variable domain reads DAMVIQNPRYQVTQFGKPVTLSCSQTLNHNVMYWYQQKSSQAPKLLFHYYDKDFNNEADTPDNFQSRRPNTSFCFLDIRSPGLGDTAMYLCATSMVGLANYNEQFFGPGTRLTVL.